This passage covers 21 T cell receptor beta chains from one sample sequenced in a study of blood T cell repertoires in COVID-19. The assay was immunoSEQ multiplex PCR, and TCRdb's table has in-frame clones only and misses some. This sample has 200,000 to 250,000 clones, with 87% found just once. Material for sequencing was PBMCs or T cells enriched from blood (not recorded which). The receptor source for this set is a woman in her 30s with acute COVID-19.

This clone showed up just once. The V call is TRBV2, the J call TRBJ1-2; possible D gene TRBD1, 5 bases. Germline CDR1 reads SNHLY; CDR2 reads FYNNEI. This CDR3 is built from 11 residues. With 10 bases removed from V and 8 bases from J, the gap between germline ends came to 14 bases. The CDR3 region has the DNA TGTGCCAACCGGGGGGGAGAGGGCTACACCTTC. This codes for CANRGGEGYTF.

The chain carries TRBV10-3 and TRBJ2-2; TRBD1 aligns across 7 bases. The V gene end was trimmed by 10 bases and the J gene end by 4 bases; junction bases not matched to a gene: 3. Per germline, CDR1 ENHRY and CDR2 SYGVKD. The CDR3 extends over 12 amino acids. DNA of the CDR3: TGTGCCACACACAGGGGCACCGGGGAGCTGTTTTTT. This sequence encodes CATHRGTGELFF.

The chain has TRBV5-4 and TRBJ1-2; D perhaps matches TRBD1 (5 bases). Trimming took off 4 bases at V and 3 bases at J, with 19 bases between the two ends. The CDR3 loop spans 16 amino acids. In germline, CDR1 is SGHNT, CDR2 YYREEE (reference sequence). The CDR3 bases are TGTGCCAGCAGCCTACGCCAGGGAACTTTTGACTATGGCTACACCTTC. Protein: CASSLRQGTFDYGYTF. Together with reference TRBV5-4 and TRBJ1-2, the CDR3 gives the full variable domain: ETGVTQSPTHLIKTRGQQVTLRCSSQSGHNTVSWYQQALGQGPQFIFQYYREEENGRGNFPPRFSGLQFPNYSSELNVNALELDDSALYLCASSLRQGTFDYGYTFGSGTRLTVV.

The V gene is TRBV29-1, the J gene TRBJ2-1; no definite D call. Trimming removed 4 bases from V and 4 bases from J, with 8 bases in between. The germline V gene has CDR1 SQVTM and CDR2 ANQGSEA. This CDR3 has 12 amino acids. The CDR3 DNA reads as TGCAGCGTTGTACAGTCTTACAATGAGCAGTTCTTC. Translating it yields CSVVQSYNEQFF.

The J gene is TRBJ1-1, the V gene TRBV30; D is uncertain. This CDR3 region has 13 residues. V lost 3 bases and J 3 bases, leaving 11 bases between the germline ends. CDR1 and CDR2 from the germline V gene are GTSNPN and SVGIG (reference sequence). The CDR3 loop reads CAWRSWAYTEAFF. CDR3 DNA sequence: TGTGCCTGGAGGTCCTGGGCCTACACTGAAGCTTTCTTT.

V is TRBV27 and J is TRBJ1-6; perhaps TRBD1 as D (6 bases). The CDR3 sequence is 15 residues long. Looked up from germline, CDR1 is MNHEY and CDR2 is SMNVEV (reference sequence). V lost 6 bases, J lost 8 bases, and 17 bases lay in between. CDR3 residues: CASRQPWGRDSPLHF. CDR3 sequence (DNA): TGTGCCAGCAGACAGCCGTGGGGGCGGGATTCACCCCTCCACTTT.

The chain employs TRBV3-1 (or the pseudogene TRBV3-2) and TRBJ2-5, with D perhaps matching TRBD1 (5 bases). The V gene lost 0 bases and the J gene lost 5 bases, with 16 bases spanning the gap. The germline V gene has CDR1 LGHDT and CDR2 YNNKEL (reference sequence). This CDR3 comprises 16 residues. In DNA form, the CDR3 reads TGTGCCAGCAGCCAAGAAGGGGAATCCGTAAAGGAGACCCAGTACTTC. Residues: CASSQEGESVKETQYF.

The chain carries TRBV12-5 and TRBJ2-1; D perhaps matches TRBD1 (5 bases). With 2 bases removed from V and 9 bases from J, the gap between germline ends came to 14 bases. Germline V gives CDR1 LGHNT, CDR2 FRNRAP. The CDR3 spans 14 residues. CDR3 nucleotide sequence: TGTGCTAGTGGTTTGCAGGGCCTAAGTCCTGAGCAGTTCTTC. Residues: CASGLQGLSPEQFF.

The V and J genes are TRBV5-1 and TRBJ1-1; D perhaps matches TRBD1 (6 bases). V lost 0 bases to trimming and J lost 1 base, with 10 bases between them. Germline CDR1 SGHRS, CDR2 YFSETQ. This CDR3 is built from 15 residues. Written as DNA, the CDR3 is TGCGCCAGCAGCTTGGTGCCCAGGGGGAACACTGAAGCTTTCTTT. Protein product: CASSLVPRGNTEAFF.

This chain connects TRBV2 to TRBJ1-3; D unresolved. This CDR3 comprises 18 residues. In germline, CDR1 is SNHLY, CDR2 FYNNEI. Trimming took 4 bases from V and 4 from J, leaving 23 bases between them. For the CDR3, the DNA is TGTGCCAGCAGTGTTGGGCTTAGGAGCCGGTGGAGGGGAAACACCATATATTTT. Its protein is CASSVGLRSRWRGNTIYF.

The chain uses TRBV6-5 and TRBJ1-5; D gene uncertain. Looked up from germline, CDR1 is MNHEY and CDR2 is SVGAGI. CDR3 length: 13 amino acids. Deletions cut 10 bases from V and 7 bases from J, with 17 bases between. CDR3 residues: CAIRRGGEQPQHF. CDR3 in DNA: TGTGCCATTCGGAGAGGAGGAGAGCAGCCCCAGCATTTT.

CDR3 in amino acids: CASSRLTGVGYGYTF. The CDR3 DNA reads TGCGCCAGCAGCCGTCTGACAGGGGTCGGCTATGGCTACACCTTC. V gene TRBV5-1 combines with J gene TRBJ1-2; 8 nucleotides agree with TRBD1. Germline-derived CDR1 and CDR2 are SGHRS and YFSETQ. The CDR3 loop spans 15 amino acids. The trim removed 4 bases at V and 4 bases at J, leaving 9 bases unmatched.

The chain carries TRBV6-5 and TRBJ2-7; the D gene is possibly TRBD1 (6 bases). The germline V gene encodes CDR1 MNHEY and CDR2 SVGAGI. The CDR3 extends over 14 amino acids. V dropped 7 bases and J dropped 2 bases, with 15 bases sitting between them. The CDR3 coding sequence is TGTGCCAGCACCGAAATGAGGGGGACCTACGAGCAGTACTTC. This sequence encodes CASTEMRGTYEQYF.

The DNA of the CDR3 is TGTGCCAGCACCTCCGACTGGTACGAGCAGTACTTC. Residues: CASTSDWYEQYF. This chain joins TRBV7-9 and TRBJ2-7; D gene unclear. Trimming left V 7 bases short and J 4 bases short, with 11 bases between. The CDR3 length is 12 residues. Germline CDR1 reads SEHNR; CDR2 reads FQNEAQ (reference sequence).

This rearrangement joins TRBV11-2 to TRBJ1-3; possible D gene TRBD1, 6 bases. V gave up 4 bases and J gave up 2 bases, with 15 bases separating them. In germline, CDR1 is SGHAT, CDR2 FQNNGV. CDR3 length equals 16 residues. The CDR3 nucleotides read TGTGCCAGCAGCTATCGACAGGAACTTACTGGAAACACCATATATTTT. Protein product: CASSYRQELTGNTIYF.

The chain uses TRBV5-1 and TRBJ2-3, with 12 bases aligning to TRBD2. The germline V gene has CDR1 SGHRS and CDR2 YFSETQ. Unmatched junction bases numbered 12, after V lost 4 bases and J lost 3 bases. This CDR3 has 18 residues. Here the CDR3 reads CASSEPSASGGATDTQYF. The CDR3 nucleotides read TGCGCCAGCAGCGAGCCCTCGGCTAGCGGGGGGGCAACAGATACGCAGTATTTT.

V is TRBV2 and J is TRBJ1-5; 7 bases are a match to TRBD1. Germline CDR1 reads SNHLY; CDR2 reads FYNNEI. The CDR3 consists of 16 residues. After removal of 3 bases from V and 7 bases from J, the junction contained 12 bases not matched to a gene. CDR3 sequence: CASSEKLTGLGQPQHF. The CDR3 coding sequence is TGTGCCAGCAGTGAGAAGTTGACAGGGCTCGGACAGCCCCAGCATTTT.

The CDR3 region has the DNA TGTGCCAGCAGCAAGGGACTAACGGGGGGCAATGAGCAGTTCTTC. Translated, it gives CASSKGLTGGNEQFF. The chain uses TRBV9 and TRBJ2-1; 7 bases are shared with TRBD2. The CDR3 consists of 15 residues. V trimming: 4 bases; J trimming: 6 bases; junction bases outside the gene matches: 10. Germline CDR1 is SGDLS and CDR2 is YYNGEE.

The V gene is TRBV30, the J gene TRBJ1-5; weak D call: TRBD1 (5 bases). Deletions cut 4 bases from V and 1 base from J, with 14 bases between. The CDR3 contains 15 residues. From germline, CDR1 is GTSNPN and CDR2 SVGIG (reference sequence). This CDR3 is CAWNHWGESNQPQHF. CDR3 sequence (DNA): TGTGCCTGGAATCACTGGGGGGAGAGCAATCAGCCCCAGCATTTT.

This chain uses TRBV2 with TRBJ2-1, with TRBD2 matching 12 bases. This CDR3 spans 16 amino acids. Germline V gene data show CDR1 as SNHLY and CDR2 as FYNNEI. V dropped 2 bases and J dropped 5; count of bases not matched to a gene: 4. CDR3: CASSEQLAGGNNEQFF. The CDR3 coding sequence is TGTGCCAGCAGTGAACAACTAGCGGGGGGCAACAATGAGCAGTTCTTC.

This clone was counted once. V usage is TRBV6-2 or TRBV6-3 and J usage is TRBJ2-7, with D uncertain. The germline CDR1 and CDR2 sequences are MNHEY and SVGEGT. The CDR3 has 16 residues. Trimming removed 3 bases from V and 2 bases from J, with 17 bases in between. CDR3 sequence: CASSYWQLENPYEQYF. CDR3 coding DNA: TGTGCCAGCAGTTATTGGCAGCTAGAGAATCCCTACGAGCAGTACTTC.